These 10 T cell receptor beta chains were all obtained from the same sample, sequenced in a study of T cells expressing NK-cell markers. Reprocessing the 5' RACE reads, TCRdb reports a single entry for every CDR3 protein and omits DNA. The specimen's table records about 720 distinct CDR3 sequences. Sequencing was performed on blood T cells: a sorted CD56 or NKG2C T cell subset, CD4+ or CD8+ T cells, or bulk PBMC T cells (not recorded which). These receptors were collected from a woman in her 50s in good health.

This clonotype is medium-sized by frequency. The CDR3 region is CSARDDMRGGDTGELFF. The chain carries TRBV20-1 and TRBJ2-2; absent DNA, TCRdb's TRBD2 call cannot be checked. The CDR3 contains 17 residues. Germline CDR1 is DFQATT and CDR2 is SNEGSKA (reference sequence).

This clonotype shows up as medium-sized by frequency. This chain links TRBV6-6 with TRBJ2-5; lacking DNA, the TRBD2 call made by TCRdb goes unchecked. Germline loops: CDR1 MNHNY, CDR2 SVGAGI (reference sequence). This CDR3 comprises 14 residues. The CDR3 protein is CASTATLWEETQYF.

This clonotype is medium-sized by frequency. V and J are TRBV27 and TRBJ2-1; the D call of TRBD2 rests on TCRdb alone, since no DNA is present to check it. The CDR3 contains 15 residues. Germline-derived CDR1 and CDR2 are MNHEY and SMNVEV (reference sequence). Here the CDR3 reads CASSPLTSGEGEQFF.

This clonotype registers medium-sized by frequency. V and J are TRBV5-1 and TRBJ2-1; TCRdb proposes TRBD2, but this gene call is untestable without DNA. This CDR3 spans 12 amino acids. Germline-derived CDR1 and CDR2 are SGHRS and YFSETQ. The CDR3 spells CASSLADFEQFF.

Frequency places this clonotype as medium-sized. The gene calls are TRBV7-9 and TRBJ2-5; TCRdb proposes TRBD2, but this gene call is untestable without DNA. There are 15 residues in the CDR3. Germline CDR1 and CDR2: SEHNR and FQNEAQ (reference sequence). The CDR3 sequence: CASSLESSAQETQYF.

This clonotype is classed as medium-sized (0.01 to 0.1%) by frequency. This sequence joins TRBV20-1 and TRBJ1-2; checking the TCRdb D call of TRBD1 is not possible without DNA. CDR3 length equals 14 residues. In germline, CDR1 is DFQATT, CDR2 SNEGSKA (reference sequence). CDR3 protein: CSAPRTGGAGGYTF.

This clonotype counts as medium-sized (0.01 to 0.1%) by frequency. J is TRBJ2-6 and V is TRBV3-1. The CDR3 spans 16 residues. Germline V lookup: CDR1 LGHDT, CDR2 YNNKEL (reference sequence). Here the CDR3 reads CASSQVPGSGANVLTF.

In terms of frequency, this clonotype is medium-sized (0.01 to 0.1%). The chain has TRBV24-1 and TRBJ2-7; the TCRdb call, TRBD1, lacks DNA for checking. The V gene's germline CDR1 is KGHDR and CDR2 SFDVKD. This CDR3 is built from 14 residues. The CDR3 region is CATSVNRDLSEQYF.

The chain joins TRBV10-1 to TRBJ2-1; TCRdb designates TRBD2, a call that cannot be tested without DNA. The CDR3 has 14 amino acids. CDR1 and CDR2 from the germline V gene are WNHNN and SYGVQD (reference sequence). CDR3 sequence reads: CASSKGLDYNEQFF.

V and J are TRBV30 and TRBJ2-2; the TRBD1 assignment by TCRdb is unverifiable without DNA. The CDR3 has 14 amino acids. Per germline, CDR1 GTSNPN and CDR2 SVGIG (reference sequence). The CDR3 sequence: CAWRGGQDTGELFF.